These 5 T cell receptor beta chains were all obtained from the same sample, sequenced in a study of beta chain features in type 1 diabetes. All of the isolated RNA was reverse transcribed, so expressed TCRB transcripts were sequenced. Measured with immunoSEQ multiplex PCR; TCRdb has only the in-frame clones, and not every one. In the table there are approximately 150,000 clones, approximately 10% of which are singletons. What was sequenced was central memory CD4+ T cells from blood. These receptors all come from a woman in her thirties or forties in good health.

This chain joins TRBV5-1 and TRBJ2-1; perhaps TRBD2 as D (6 bases). This CDR3 is built from 11 residues. Germline V CDR1 and CDR2: SGHRS, YFSETQ. Deletions cut 9 bases from V and 12 bases from J, with 16 bases between. CDR3 loop: CATRRGHGQFF. In nucleotides, the CDR3 is TGCGCCACCCGGAGGGGTCACGGGCAGTTCTTC.

A few counts support this clone. The CDR3 here is CASSEVAGNTEAFF. Here the CDR3 DNA reads TGTGCCAGCAGCGAAGTCGCAGGAAACACTGAAGCTTTCTTT. The chain employs TRBV7-2 and TRBJ1-1; D remains unclear. The germline V gene has CDR1 SGHTA and CDR2 FQGNSA. Trimming removed 5 bases from V and 2 bases from J, with 12 bases in between. The CDR3 has 14 amino acids.

The chain recombines TRBV2 with TRBJ2-3, with 12 bases lining up with TRBD1. The trim removed 7 bases at V and 5 bases at J, leaving 10 bases unmatched. This CDR3 is 16 amino acids long. The germline CDR1 and CDR2 sequences are SNHLY and FYNNEI. The CDR3 DNA reads as TGTGCCAGCAAAAGGGACAGGGGGCTAGGTAGAGATACGCAGTATTTT. It specifies CASKRDRGLGRDTQYF.

This clone was counted between two and nine times. The chain is built from TRBV6-5 and TRBJ2-5; 8 bases match TRBD1. J gave up 4 bases and V 6 bases, and 7 bases lay outside the gene matches. The CDR3 is 14 residues long. Germline V gene sequence: CDR1 MNHEY, CDR2 SVGAGI. CDR3 nucleotides: TGTGCCAGCAGCAGACAGGGGACGGGAGAGACCCAGTACTTC. Translation gives CASSRQGTGETQYF.

There are a few counts of this clone. The genes are TRBV18 and TRBJ2-7; 9 bases map to TRBD2. From germline, CDR1 is KGHSH and CDR2 LQKENI. This CDR3 contains 15 residues. J lost 2 bases, V lost 4 bases, and 6 bases had no gene match. This CDR3 reads CASSQTSGGTYEQYF. The CDR3 DNA reads as TGTGCCAGCTCACAGACTAGCGGCGGGACCTACGAGCAGTACTTC.